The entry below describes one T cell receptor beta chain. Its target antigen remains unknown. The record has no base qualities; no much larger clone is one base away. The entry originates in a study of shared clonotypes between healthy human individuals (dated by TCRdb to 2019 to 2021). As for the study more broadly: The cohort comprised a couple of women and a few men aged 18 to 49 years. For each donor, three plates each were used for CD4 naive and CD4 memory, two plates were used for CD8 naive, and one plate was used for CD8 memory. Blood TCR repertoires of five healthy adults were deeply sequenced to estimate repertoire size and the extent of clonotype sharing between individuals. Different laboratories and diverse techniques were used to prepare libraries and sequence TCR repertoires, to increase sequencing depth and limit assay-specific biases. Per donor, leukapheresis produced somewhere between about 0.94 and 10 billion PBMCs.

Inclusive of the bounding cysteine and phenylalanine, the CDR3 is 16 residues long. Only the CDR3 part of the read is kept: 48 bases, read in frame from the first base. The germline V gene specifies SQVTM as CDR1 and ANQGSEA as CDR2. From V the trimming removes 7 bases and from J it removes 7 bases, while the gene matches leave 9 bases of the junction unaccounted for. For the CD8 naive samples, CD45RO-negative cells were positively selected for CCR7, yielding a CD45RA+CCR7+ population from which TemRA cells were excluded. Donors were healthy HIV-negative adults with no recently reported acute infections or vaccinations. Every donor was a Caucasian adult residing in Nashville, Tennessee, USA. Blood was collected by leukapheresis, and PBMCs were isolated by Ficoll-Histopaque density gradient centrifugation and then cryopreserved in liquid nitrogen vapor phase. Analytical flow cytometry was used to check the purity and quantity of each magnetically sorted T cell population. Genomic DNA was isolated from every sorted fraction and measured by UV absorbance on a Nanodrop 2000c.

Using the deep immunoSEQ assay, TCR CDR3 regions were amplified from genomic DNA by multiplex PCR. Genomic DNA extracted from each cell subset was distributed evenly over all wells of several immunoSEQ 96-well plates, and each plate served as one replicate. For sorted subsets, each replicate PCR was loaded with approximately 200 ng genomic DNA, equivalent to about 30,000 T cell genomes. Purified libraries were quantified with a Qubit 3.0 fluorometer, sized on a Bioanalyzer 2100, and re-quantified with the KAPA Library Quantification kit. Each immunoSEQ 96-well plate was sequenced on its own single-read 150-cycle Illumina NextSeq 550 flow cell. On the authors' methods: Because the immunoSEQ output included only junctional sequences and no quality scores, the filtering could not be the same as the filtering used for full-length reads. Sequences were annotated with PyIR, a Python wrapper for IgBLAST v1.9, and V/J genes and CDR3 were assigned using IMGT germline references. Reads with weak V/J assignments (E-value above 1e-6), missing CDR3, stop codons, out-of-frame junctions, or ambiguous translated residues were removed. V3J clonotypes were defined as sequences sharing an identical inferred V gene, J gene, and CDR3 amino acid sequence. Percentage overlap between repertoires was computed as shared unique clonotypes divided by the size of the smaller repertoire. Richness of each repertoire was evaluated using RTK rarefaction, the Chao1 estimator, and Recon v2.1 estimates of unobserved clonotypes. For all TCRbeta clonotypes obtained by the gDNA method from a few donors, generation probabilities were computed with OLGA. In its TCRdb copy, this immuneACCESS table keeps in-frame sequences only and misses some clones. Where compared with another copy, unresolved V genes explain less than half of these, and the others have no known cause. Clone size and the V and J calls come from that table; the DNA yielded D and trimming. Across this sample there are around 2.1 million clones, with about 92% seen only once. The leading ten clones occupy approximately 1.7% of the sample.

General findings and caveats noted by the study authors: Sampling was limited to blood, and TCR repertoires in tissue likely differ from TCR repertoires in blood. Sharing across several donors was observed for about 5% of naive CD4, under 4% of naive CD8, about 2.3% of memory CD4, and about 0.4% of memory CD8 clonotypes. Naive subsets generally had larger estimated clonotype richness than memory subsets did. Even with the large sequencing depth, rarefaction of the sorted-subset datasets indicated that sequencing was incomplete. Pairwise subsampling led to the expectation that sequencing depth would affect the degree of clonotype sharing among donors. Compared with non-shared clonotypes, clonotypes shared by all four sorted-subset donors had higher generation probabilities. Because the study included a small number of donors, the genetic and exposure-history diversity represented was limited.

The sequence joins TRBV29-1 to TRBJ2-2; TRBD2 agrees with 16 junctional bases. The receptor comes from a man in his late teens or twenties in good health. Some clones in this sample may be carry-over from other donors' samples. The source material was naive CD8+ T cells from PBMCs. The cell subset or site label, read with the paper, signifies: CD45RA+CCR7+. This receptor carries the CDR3 CSAGTSGRGKVGELFF. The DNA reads TGCAGCGCAGGGACTAGCGGGAGGGGGAAAGTCGGGGAGCTGTTTTTT.